The 28 T cell receptor beta chains reported below all come from one sample, sequenced in a study of PD-1 blockade in classical Hodgkin lymphoma. Time point given: cycle 4 day 1 (C4D1), after six to seven weeks of nivolumab. Every patient relapsed after autologous stem cell transplantation, and brentuximab vedotin exposure varied. Negative selection with magnetic separation was used to purify CD4+ T cells from thawed PBMCs. Clones were read by immunoSEQ multiplex PCR, and TCRdb kept only the in-frame ones, dropping some. The sample carries nearly 20,000 clones, over 65% recorded once. The sequencing here drew on CD4+ T cells from blood, taken before the fourth cycle of nivolumab. These TCRs come from a human donor with classical Hodgkin lymphoma.

The J gene is TRBJ2-7, the V gene TRBV19; unclear D gene. Germline assignment: CDR1 LNHDA and CDR2 SQIVND (reference sequence). V was shortened by 3 bases and J by 3 bases, with 9 bases between the two germline ends. The CDR3 sequence is 13 residues long. CDR3 coding DNA: TGTGCCAGTAGTATTCAGGCGAGCTACGAGCAGTACTTC. Protein product: CASSIQASYEQYF.

CDR3 protein: CATARGGTSDTQYF. In DNA form, the CDR3 reads TGTGCCACGGCAAGGGGGGGCACCTCAGATACGCAGTATTTT. V usage is TRBV11-3 and J usage is TRBJ2-3, with D perhaps TRBD2 (7 bases). V was cut by 10 bases and J by 4 bases, with 18 bases left in between. Germline-derived CDR1 and CDR2 are SGHNT and YENEEA. This CDR3 contains 14 residues.

There are a few counts of this clone. The J gene is TRBJ1-1, the V gene TRBV6-1; D is unclear. V lost 4 bases, J lost 11 bases, and 11 bases lay in between. CDR1 MNHNS and CDR2 SASEGT come from the germline V gene. CDR3 length: 11 residues. The CDR3 DNA reads TGTGCCAGCAGTGCAGTTTCGGATGCTTTCTTT. Protein sequence: CASSAVSDAFF.

This chain joins TRBV6-1 and TRBJ2-7, with D unresolved. Trimming left V 4 bases short and J 3 bases short, with 10 bases between. Germline assignment: CDR1 MNHNS and CDR2 SASEGT. The CDR3 is 13 amino acids. CDR3 loop: CASSALINYEQYF. The DNA for the CDR3 is TGTGCCAGCAGTGCCCTCATCAACTACGAGCAGTACTTC.

This clone turned up a few times. The chain uses TRBV18 and TRBJ1-5; possibly TRBD1 for D (6 bases). V was trimmed by 5 bases and J by 0 bases, leaving 8 bases between them. The CDR3 sequence is 14 residues long. The V gene's germline CDR1 is KGHSH and CDR2 LQKENI. CDR3 loop: CASSKDSSNQPQHF. The DNA for the CDR3 is TGTGCCAGCTCAAAGGACAGTAGCAATCAGCCCCAGCATTTT.

This clone appeared a few times. J is TRBJ2-7 and V is TRBV19; D might be TRBD1 (5 bases). Trimming removed 3 bases from V and 2 bases from J, with 11 bases in between. The CDR3 covers 14 residues. Germline values: CDR1 LNHDA, CDR2 SQIVND (reference sequence). Here the CDR3 reads CASSIRAYPYEQYF. In nucleotides, the CDR3 is TGTGCCAGTAGTATCAGGGCTTACCCCTACGAGCAGTACTTC.

The gene calls are TRBV6-5 and TRBJ2-2; D is unresolved. Germline values: CDR1 MNHEY, CDR2 SVGAGI. The germline V and J ends were trimmed by 4 bases and 7 bases, with 10 bases remaining between them. The CDR3 runs to 13 residues. For the CDR3, the DNA is TGTGCCAGCAGTTCCTACTTTAGCGGGGAGCTGTTTTTT. It codes for CASSSYFSGELFF.

The gene calls are TRBV13 and TRBJ2-5; a weak D match, TRBD1 (5 bases). The CDR3 consists of 13 residues. Trimming took off 5 bases at V and 5 bases at J, with 12 bases between the two ends. The V gene's germline CDR1 is PRHDT and CDR2 FYEKMQ (reference sequence). Written as DNA, the CDR3 is TGTGCCAGCAGCCCCAGGGATGGGGAGACCCAGTACTTC. This encodes CASSPRDGETQYF. Full variable domain (missing parts from reference TRBV13 and TRBJ2-5): AAGVIQSPRHLIKEKRETATLKCYPIPRHDTVYWYQQGPGQDPQFLISFYEKMQSDKGSIPDRFSAQQFSDYHSELNMSSLELGDSALYFCASSPRDGETQYFGPGTRLLVL.

This sequence joins TRBV25-1 and TRBJ2-1; 8 bases match TRBD2. The CDR3 runs to 13 residues. V gave up 6 bases and J gave up 7 bases; unmatched junction bases: 5. Germline loops: CDR1 MGHDK, CDR2 SYGVNS. The CDR3 sequence: CASSAGGVNEQFF. DNA of the CDR3: TGTGCCAGCAGCGCGGGGGGTGTGAATGAGCAGTTCTTC.

The chain couples TRBV5-1 to TRBJ1-4; the match to TRBD1 covers 8 bases. The germline gives CDR1 SGHRS, CDR2 YFSETQ. The V and J ends lost 4 bases and 2 bases, in that order; junction bases with no gene match: 7. This CDR3 spans 16 amino acids. CDR3 sequence: CASSPTGAATNEKLFF. CDR3 coding DNA: TGCGCCAGCAGCCCGACAGGGGCCGCGACTAATGAAAAACTGTTTTTT.

The chain joins TRBV6-1 to TRBJ2-3, with D tentatively TRBD2 (6 bases). This CDR3 contains 13 residues. Deletions cut 6 bases from V and 3 bases from J, with 10 bases between. Germline V lookup: CDR1 MNHNS, CDR2 SASEGT. The CDR3 DNA reads TGTGCCAGCAGCCTGGGACTTACAGATACGCAGTATTTT. It is translated as CASSLGLTDTQYF.

V usage is TRBV6-6 and J usage is TRBJ2-7; D is undetermined. Trimming took 0 bases from V and 2 from J, leaving 8 bases between them. Germline CDR1 and CDR2: MNHNY and SVGAGI (reference sequence). The CDR3 is 14 amino acids. The CDR3 region has the DNA TGTGCCAGCAGTTACTCAAAAGTCACCTACGAGCAGTACTTC. It is translated as CASSYSKVTYEQYF.

V is TRBV6-1 and J is TRBJ2-2; D is possibly TRBD2 (6 bases). Germline CDR1 MNHNS, CDR2 SASEGT. The V end lost 3 bases, the J end lost 5 bases, and 16 bases lay between the germline ends. The CDR3 runs to 16 residues. CDR3 DNA: TGTGCCAGCAGTGACGTCGTCGGGAGAGTTACCGGGGAGCTGTTTTTT. It codes for CASSDVVGRVTGELFF.

The chain joins TRBV6-1 to TRBJ1-1, with 9 bases fitting TRBD1. The CDR3 is 14 residues long. Germline V lookup: CDR1 MNHNS, CDR2 SASEGT. J was trimmed by 1 base and V by 4 bases; bases with no gene match: 1. The chain's CDR3 is CASSATGGNTEAFF. The CDR3, as DNA: TGTGCCAGCAGTGCGACAGGGGGGAACACTGAAGCTTTCTTT.

The chain employs TRBV7-9 and TRBJ2-1, with 7 bases aligning to TRBD1. Germline V gene lookup returns CDR1 SEHNR and CDR2 FQNEAQ (reference sequence). The V gene end was trimmed by 8 bases and the J gene end by 3 bases; junction bases not matched to a gene: 4. This CDR3 region has 13 residues. The DNA for the CDR3 is TGTGCCAGCGAGGCAGGGGGCTACAATGAGCAGTTCTTC. Amino acids: CASEAGGYNEQFF. Supplemented by reference TRBV7-9 and TRBJ2-1, the full variable domain reads DTGVSQNPRHKITKRGQNVTFRCDPISEHNRLYWYRQTLGQGPEFLTYFQNEAQLEKSRLLSDRFSAERPKGSFSTLEIQRTEQGDSAMYLCASEAGGYNEQFFGPGTRLTVL.

This chain links TRBV18 with TRBJ1-2; D gene unclear. Germline V CDR1 and CDR2: KGHSH, LQKENI. The CDR3 runs to 12 residues. The V gene lost 6 bases and the J gene lost 3 bases, with 8 bases spanning the gap. CDR3 nucleotide sequence: TGTGCCAGCTCTCCGATGGACTATGGCTACACCTTC. It yields the protein CASSPMDYGYTF.

This clone is a singleton in its sample. The rearrangement links TRBV19 to TRBJ2-2; the D gene is possibly TRBD1 (6 bases). The CDR3 consists of 18 residues. Germline loops: CDR1 LNHDA, CDR2 SQIVND (reference sequence). With 5 bases removed from V and 0 bases from J, the gap between germline ends came to 19 bases. CDR3 sequence: CASSLMTRTASNTGELFF. CDR3 bases: TGTGCCAGTAGTCTCATGACCAGGACAGCATCGAACACCGGGGAGCTGTTTTTT.

V and J are TRBV27 and TRBJ2-7, with TRBD1 matching over 7 bases. Germline V gene data show CDR1 as MNHEY and CDR2 as SMNVEV (reference sequence). This CDR3 region has 14 residues. After removal of 3 bases from V and 2 bases from J, the junction contained 4 bases not matched to a gene. The CDR3 protein is CASSFTGATYEQYF. CDR3 nucleotide sequence: TGTGCCAGCAGTTTCACAGGGGCAACCTACGAGCAGTACTTC.

This clone was counted between two and nine times. V gene TRBV15 combines with J gene TRBJ2-2; the D gene is possibly TRBD1 (8 bases). The germline gives CDR1 LNHNV, CDR2 YYDKDF (reference sequence). The CDR3 length is 15 residues. V was cut by 5 bases and J by 7 bases, with 17 bases left in between. Written as DNA, the CDR3 is TGTGCCACCAGCGAGCCTTACAGGGGGGGCGGGGAGCTGTTTTTT. Its translation is CATSEPYRGGGELFF. The full variable domain, with the rest looked up from reference TRBV15 and TRBJ2-2, is DAMVIQNPRYQVTQFGKPVTLSCSQTLNHNVMYWYQQKSSQAPKLLFHYYDKDFNNEADTPDNFQSRRPNTSFCFLDIRSPGLGDTAMYLCATSEPYRGGGELFFGEGSRLTVL.

The DNA for the CDR3 is TGTGCCAGCAGCCGGGACGGGCGGGGGGAGACCCAGTACTTC. This encodes CASSRDGRGETQYF. The V call is TRBV7-8, the J call TRBJ2-5; 7 nucleotides match TRBD2. After removal of 5 bases from V and 5 bases from J, the junction contained 8 bases not matched to a gene. CDR1 and CDR2 from the germline V gene are SGHVS and FQNEAQ. The CDR3 runs 14 residues.

V is TRBV7-6 and J is TRBJ2-1, with D perhaps assigned TRBD1 or TRBD2 (5 bases each). Deletions cut 4 bases from V and 8 bases from J, with 12 bases between. This CDR3 comprises 13 residues. CDR1 is SGHVS, CDR2 FNYEAQ, per germline. The CDR3 protein is CASSWDLGDEQFF. CDR3 in DNA: TGTGCCAGCAGCTGGGACCTTGGGGATGAGCAGTTCTTC.

This chain joins TRBV4-2 and TRBJ1-1, with D possibly being TRBD1 (5 bases). CDR3 length: 14 residues. Deletions cut 1 base from V and 1 base from J, with 7 bases between. Per the germline V gene, CDR1 is LGHNA and CDR2 is YNFKEQ. The CDR3 DNA reads TGTGCCAGCAGCCAAGGGGGCACGAACACTGAAGCTTTCTTT. Encoded protein: CASSQGGTNTEAFF.

This rearrangement joins TRBV7-2 to TRBJ2-4, with 8 bases lining up with TRBD1. Germline V lookup: CDR1 SGHTA, CDR2 FQGNSA. The CDR3 has 19 amino acids. V lost 3 bases and J lost 0; bases outside the gene matches: 13. In nucleotides, the CDR3 is TGTGCCAGCAGCTTCCCAGGGGGCGCCGGGGTGTTAGCCAAAAACATTCAGTACTTC. Translation gives CASSFPGGAGVLAKNIQYF.

CDR3 region: CAISGQGNTEAFF. Here the CDR3 DNA reads TGTGCCATCAGTGGTCAGGGGAACACTGAAGCTTTCTTT. The chain recombines TRBV10-3 with TRBJ1-1; D perhaps matches TRBD1 (5 bases). With 4 bases removed from V and 1 base from J, the gap between germline ends came to 7 bases. CDR3 length: 13 residues. The germline V gene has CDR1 ENHRY and CDR2 SYGVKD.

The CDR3 nucleotides read TGTGCCATCGACAGGGGGGTATATAGCAATCAGCCCCAGCATTTT. Protein: CAIDRGVYSNQPQHF. The rearrangement joins TRBV6-1 to TRBJ1-5; TRBD1 agrees at 9 bases. The germline gives CDR1 MNHNS, CDR2 SASEGT. J was trimmed by 0 bases and V by 10 bases; bases with no gene match: 7. This CDR3 region has 15 residues.

This chain links TRBV19 with TRBJ2-7, with D maybe TRBD2 (6 bases). Looked up from germline, CDR1 is LNHDA and CDR2 is SQIVND (reference sequence). V was shortened by 4 bases and J by 0 bases, with 13 bases between the two germline ends. This CDR3 comprises 15 residues. The CDR3 bases are TGTGCCAGTAGTAACAGCGGGCATAGCTCCTACGAGCAGTACTTC. Translated: CASSNSGHSSYEQYF.

V usage is TRBV10-3 and J usage is TRBJ1-1; TRBD1 agrees at 7 bases. The CDR3 has 16 amino acids. J gave up 4 bases and V 3 bases, and 11 bases lay outside the gene matches. Germline CDR1 is ENHRY and CDR2 is SYGVKD. The CDR3 spells CAISEREGALATEAFF. Here the CDR3 DNA reads TGTGCCATCAGTGAACGAGAGGGGGCATTGGCCACTGAAGCTTTCTTT.

The genes are TRBV7-2 and TRBJ1-6; TRBD1 is a possible D gene (6 bases). The V gene lost 2 bases and the J gene lost 5 bases, with 13 bases spanning the gap. Germline assignment: CDR1 SGHTA and CDR2 FQGNSA. The CDR3 consists of 16 residues. The CDR3 region is CASSLRSGVNNSPLHF. The CDR3, as DNA: TGTGCCAGCAGCTTAAGGTCAGGGGTTAATAATTCACCCCTCCACTTT.